Reported below is one T cell receptor beta chain. These data come from a study of blood T cell repertoires in COVID-19. Study-level background: Sources were T cells, B-cell-depleted T cells, or PBMCs; the material itself was cDNA or gDNA.

Only in-frame clones appear in the TCRdb table, and some are missing; sequencing was by immunoSEQ multiplex PCR. The table records approximately 110,000 clones, around 81% of them present only once. The CDR3 runs to 16 residues. Trimming stripped 3 bases from V and 7 bases from J, with 20 bases between. In germline, CDR1 is SGDLS, CDR2 YYNGEE. Sequenced input: peripheral blood. The sequence was obtained from a human donor in a cohort sampled during active or convalescent COVID-19. V and J are TRBV9 and TRBJ2-1, with a possible D match to TRBD2 (5 bases). This CDR3 reads CASSGTERAPMNEQFF. The CDR3 DNA reads TGTGCCAGCAGCGGTACCGAGAGGGCGCCTATGAATGAGCAGTTCTTC.